These 13 T cell receptor beta chains share one sample of origin, sequenced in a study of identical twins. Each CDR3 protein gets one entry after TCRdb re-called the 5' RACE reads with MiXCR. The data show under 350,000 distinct CDR3 sequences, roughly 9% seen once. These data also formed part of another study, on yellow fever vaccine responses in identical twins.

The sample comprised CD8+ T cells sorted from blood. The source is a woman aged 18 to 35 in good health.

This clonotype has just a few counts. V usage is TRBV7-6 and J usage is TRBJ2-1, with D tentatively TRBD1 (8 bases). The germline V gene encodes CDR1 SGHVS and CDR2 FNYEAQ. The CDR3 runs to 19 residues. Trimming left V 5 bases short and J 0 bases short, with 23 bases between. CDR3 region: CASSPPAGTGGSSYNEQFF. CDR3 sequence (DNA): TGTGCCAGCAGCCCACCCGCCGGGACAGGCGGGAGCTCCTACAATGAGCAGTTCTTC.

There are many counts of this clonotype. CDR3 sequence (DNA): TGCGCCAGCAGTGAGTTGGGCGAGCAGTACTTC. As protein: CASSELGEQYF. The chain combines TRBV10-2 with TRBJ2-7; D gene ambiguous. Trimming took off 1 base at V and 6 bases at J, with 4 bases between the two ends. Looked up from germline, CDR1 is WSHSY and CDR2 is SAAADI. The length of the CDR3 is 11 residues.

About this clonotype: The junction differs from germline at one of its ends, possibly a read error. This rearrangement joins TRBV7-3 to TRBJ2-1, with D perhaps TRBD1 (5 bases). The CDR3 loop spans 15 amino acids. The germline V gene has CDR1 SGHTA and CDR2 FQGTGA. CDR3 bases: TGTGCCAACAGCCACGGACAAGACGACTACAATGAGCAGTTCTTC. Its protein product is CANSHGQDDYNEQFF.

The chain uses TRBV28 and TRBJ2-7; D is unresolved. Between the trimmed V and J ends, which lost 8 bases and 6 bases, there was a span of 14 bases. Germline V lookup: CDR1 MDHEN, CDR2 SYDVKM. The CDR3 runs 12 residues. CDR3 DNA: TGTGCCAGCCAGTCGTCACGGGTCGAGCAGTACTTC. It is translated as CASQSSRVEQYF.

This sequence joins TRBV5-1 and TRBJ2-1; TRBD2 matches at 10 bases. This CDR3 comprises 15 residues. V shed 1 base, J shed 8 bases, and the junction held 6 bases outside the gene matches. Germline V CDR1 and CDR2: SGHRS, YFSETQ. CDR3: CASSLRLAGPDEQFF. CDR3 bases: TGCGCCAGCAGCTTGAGACTAGCGGGCCCGGATGAGCAGTTCTTC.

The rearrangement links TRBV21-1 to TRBJ1-4. TRBV21-1 is a documented pseudogene. This CDR3 region has 13 residues. The CDR3 DNA reads TGTGCCATTAGCTGCTGGGTTAATGAAAAACTGTTTTTT. Protein: CAISCWVNEKLFF.

The rearrangement links TRBV25-1 to TRBJ2-1; D could derive from TRBD1 or TRBD2 (5 bases each). CDR3 length: 13 amino acids. Germline CDR1 is MGHDK and CDR2 is SYGVNS. V was trimmed by 2 bases and J by 5 bases, leaving 7 bases between them. CDR3 bases: TGTGCCAGCAGTGAACAGGGACACAATGAGCAGTTCTTC. It encodes CASSEQGHNEQFF.

This clonotype was detected ten times or more. V usage is TRBV4-3 and J usage is TRBJ2-7, with 9 bases matching TRBD1. Trimming cost V 0 bases and J 4 bases; bases outside gene matches: 7. Germline V gene sequence: CDR1 LGHNA, CDR2 YSLEER. CDR3 length equals 16 residues. The CDR3 sequence: CASSQEGTGNVYEQYF. For the CDR3, the DNA is TGCGCCAGCAGCCAAGAGGGGACAGGGAATGTGTACGAGCAGTACTTC.

In DNA, the CDR3 is TGTGCCAGCAGCTTCCCCCGTGCCGGAGGCGGCACAGATACGCAGTATTTT. Protein product: CASSFPRAGGGTDTQYF. The chain recombines TRBV11-2 with TRBJ2-3, with D perhaps TRBD2 (5 bases). Trimming cost V 3 bases and J 1 base, with 17 bases left between them. The germline V gene has CDR1 SGHAT and CDR2 FQNNGV. CDR3 length equals 17 residues. Drawing the rest from reference TRBV11-2 and TRBJ2-3, the complete variable domain is EAGVAQSPRYKIIEKRQSVAFWCNPISGHATLYWYQQILGQGPKLLIQFQNNGVVDDSQLPKDRFSAERLKGVDSTLKIQPAKLEDSAVYLCASSFPRAGGGTDTQYFGPGTRLTVL.

This CDR3 reads CASSQGRRTMKGETQYF. CDR3 coding DNA: TGCGCCAGCAGCCAAGGAAGGAGGACTATGAAAGGCGAGACCCAGTACTTC. The V call is TRBV4-3, the J call TRBJ2-5, with a weak D call TRBD2 (6 bases). This CDR3 is 17 amino acids long. The V and J ends lost 1 base and 5 bases respectively, with 20 bases between them. CDR1 and CDR2 from the germline V gene are LGHNA and YSLEER.

This clonotype was counted a few times. The chain carries TRBV6-1 and TRBJ2-1, with 11 positions matching TRBD2. V gave up 5 bases and J gave up 0 bases; unmatched junction bases: 6. The CDR3 is made up of 17 amino acids. Germline lookup yields CDR1 MNHNS and CDR2 SASEGT. In nucleotides, the CDR3 is TGTGCCAGCAGTACGAACCTAGCGGGAGGCTCCTACAATGAGCAGTTCTTC. This translates into CASSTNLAGGSYNEQFF.

The table lists this clonotype with a few counts. V usage is TRBV7-2 and J usage is TRBJ1-5; weak D call: TRBD1 (5 bases). The CDR3 totals 15 residues. Trimming left V 1 base short and J 5 bases short, with 12 bases between. CDR1 is SGHTA and CDR2 is FQGNSA in the germline V gene. Here the CDR3 DNA reads TGTGCCAGCAGCTTAGGGTGGGGGGGGGATCAGCCCCAGCATTTT. It yields the protein CASSLGWGGDQPQHF.

This clonotype has at least ten counts. The CDR3 nucleotides are TGTGCCAGCAGTGAATTGGCAGCGGAGGAAAAACTGTTTTTT. Residues: CASSELAAEEKLFF. The chain recombines TRBV25-1 with TRBJ1-4; D gene unclear. The CDR3 extends over 14 amino acids. Trimming shortened V by 1 base and J by 8 bases, and 11 bases separated the two germline ends. Per germline, CDR1 MGHDK and CDR2 SYGVNS. The entire variable domain, with the rest obtained from reference TRBV25-1 and TRBJ1-4, is as follows: EADIYQTPRYLVIGTGKKITLECSQTMGHDKMYWYQQDPGMELHLIHYSYGVNSTEKGDLSSESTVSRIRTEHFPLTLESARPSHTSQYLCASSELAAEEKLFFGSGTQLSVL.